Shown below are 20 T cell receptor beta chains from a single sample sequenced in a study of T cells in Graves' hyperthyroidism and ophthalmopathy. Amplified TCR beta CDR3 regions came from RNA transcripts. HTBI primers drove first-round RT-PCR of the TCR CDR3. TCRdb recomputed calls from the multiplex PCR reads with MiXCR, one row per CDR3 protein. The data contain approximately 400,000 distinct CDR3 sequences, more than 13% of them singletons. The sample comprised blood. Receptor source: a man between 50 and 59 years old with Graves' ophthalmopathy.

The rearrangement uses TRBV18 and TRBJ1-5; possible D gene TRBD1, 5 bases. V gave up 3 bases and J gave up 4 bases, with 13 bases separating them. The CDR3 runs 15 residues. Germline V gene data show CDR1 as KGHSH and CDR2 as LQKENI. CDR3 residues: CASSPNQGFNQPQHF. CDR3 DNA sequence: TGTGCCAGCTCACCTAACCAGGGTTTTAATCAGCCCCAGCATTTT.

In this sample, this clonotype turned up many times. The J gene is TRBJ2-3, the V gene TRBV20-1, with TRBD2 identical over 12 bases. CDR3 length: 16 amino acids. V dropped 2 bases and J dropped 4; count of bases not matched to a gene: 7. The germline V gene has CDR1 DFQATT and CDR2 SNEGSKA (reference sequence). CDR3 nucleotides: TGCAGTGCTAGAAGGGCACTAGCGGGAGGCCCAGATACGCAGTATTTT. This codes for CSARRALAGGPDTQYF.

This chain joins TRBV7-9 and TRBJ2-3; D perhaps matches TRBD2 (5 bases). From germline, CDR1 is SEHNR and CDR2 FQNEAQ (reference sequence). Trimming removed 2 bases from V and 4 bases from J, with 10 bases in between. This CDR3 region has 14 residues. The CDR3 protein is CASSLTPDSDTQYF. The CDR3 DNA sequence: TGTGCCAGCAGCTTAACTCCGGACTCAGATACGCAGTATTTT.

The CDR3, as DNA: TGCAGCGTTGACAGGGGGCGAAACACAGATACGCAGTATTTT. Protein product: CSVDRGRNTDTQYF. V gene TRBV29-1 combines with J gene TRBJ2-3, with 8 bases lining up with TRBD1. The J segment lost 2 bases and the V segment lost 3 bases, leaving 4 bases of the junction unmatched. From germline, CDR1 is SQVTM and CDR2 ANQGSEA. CDR3 length equals 14 residues.

As regards this clonotype: One end of the junction varies from germline; a read error may be responsible. The chain carries TRBV7-2 and TRBJ2-1, with 11 positions matching TRBD2. CDR1 and CDR2 from the germline V gene are SGHTA and FQGNSA. The CDR3 sequence is 15 residues long. CDR3 bases: TGTGCCAGCAGCAAAACTAGCGGGAGTCTCAATGGGCAGTTCTTC. Amino acids: CASSKTSGSLNGQFF.

There are many counts of this clonotype. The V call is TRBV5-6, the J call TRBJ1-5, with D unresolved. This CDR3 comprises 13 residues. The germline V gene encodes CDR1 SGHDT and CDR2 YYEEEE. Trimming shortened V by 4 bases and J by 4 bases, and 9 bases separated the two germline ends. CDR3 sequence (DNA): TGTGCCAGCAGCAGTGGGGAGAATCAGCCCCAGCATTTT. It translates to CASSSGENQPQHF.

In its sample, this clonotype was seen a few times. CDR3 residues: CASSKREGTGELFF. The CDR3 DNA follows: TGTGCCAGCAGCAAGCGGGAGGGGACCGGGGAGCTGTTTTTT. The gene calls are TRBV7-9 and TRBJ2-2; 10 nucleotides line up with TRBD2. This CDR3 has 14 residues. V was clipped by 5 bases and J by 5 bases; unmatched bases: 2. Germline loops: CDR1 SEHNR, CDR2 FQNEAQ (reference sequence).

The V call is TRBV29-1, the J call TRBJ1-6; TRBD1 matches 8 bases. The CDR3 loop spans 15 amino acids. V trimming: 7 bases; J trimming: 5 bases; junction bases outside the gene matches: 10. Per the germline V gene, CDR1 is SQVTM and CDR2 is ANQGSEA. CDR3: CSASDGTGNNSPLHF. CDR3 DNA sequence: TGCAGCGCCTCCGATGGGACAGGAAATAATTCACCCCTCCACTTT.

This clonotype was picked up many times. The chain uses TRBV12-3 or TRBV12-4 and TRBJ1-2; a possible D gene is TRBD1 (5 bases). The CDR3 loop spans 14 amino acids. V lost 1 base, J lost 5 bases, and 11 bases lay in between. DNA of the CDR3: TGTGCCAGCAGTTTAGGCAGGGAAAGTTATGGCTACACCTTC. Amino acid sequence: CASSLGRESYGYTF.

This clonotype appeared many times. The V and J genes are TRBV5-1 and TRBJ2-1; perhaps TRBD1 as D (5 bases). This CDR3 is 14 amino acids long. V lost 1 base, J lost 6 bases, and 11 bases lay in between. Germline lookup yields CDR1 SGHRS and CDR2 YFSETQ. CDR3 DNA: TGCGCCAGCAGCTTGTGGCAGGGTGGCAATGAGCAGTTCTTC. Translated: CASSLWQGGNEQFF.

V is TRBV2 and J is TRBJ1-6, with 10 bases matching TRBD1. This CDR3 spans 13 amino acids. J was trimmed by 9 bases and V by 7 bases; bases with no gene match: 3. CDR1 is SNHLY and CDR2 is FYNNEI in the germline V gene. The CDR3 coding sequence is TGTGCCAGCATCAGGGACAGGGGTTCACCCCTCCACTTT. It codes for CASIRDRGSPLHF.

The chain links TRBV12-5 to TRBJ1-5; TRBD1 matches at 11 bases. The CDR3 runs 17 residues. CDR1 and CDR2 (germline): LGHNT, FRNRAP. The V gene end was trimmed by 7 bases and the J gene end by 6 bases; junction bases not matched to a gene: 14. CDR3 sequence (DNA): TGTGCTAGTGTCCAACGCGGGGGACAGGGGGTCTTTCAGCCCCAGCATTTT. Residues: CASVQRGGQGVFQPQHF.

The table lists this clonotype with many counts. V gene TRBV29-1 combines with J gene TRBJ2-1, with D unresolved. With 7 bases removed from V and 7 bases from J, the gap between germline ends came to 11 bases. The CDR3 loop spans 11 amino acids. Germline-derived CDR1 and CDR2 are SQVTM and ANQGSEA. In DNA form, the CDR3 reads TGCAGCGCCCAGCCCCCTAATGAGCAGTTCTTC. Protein product: CSAQPPNEQFF.

Ten or more counts support this clonotype. The rearrangement joins TRBV11-3 to TRBJ2-1; D gene ambiguous. The CDR3 loop spans 13 amino acids. Trimming shortened V by 0 bases and J by 3 bases, and 3 bases separated the two germline ends. Per the germline V gene, CDR1 is SGHNT and CDR2 is YENEEA. CDR3 sequence (DNA): TGTGCCAGCAGCTTAGAAAACTACAATGAGCAGTTCTTC. Protein sequence: CASSLENYNEQFF.

This clonotype was recorded at least ten times. This sequence joins TRBV12-3 or TRBV12-4 and TRBJ2-7; D perhaps matches TRBD1 (7 bases). This CDR3 is built from 14 residues. Trimming removed 5 bases from V and 4 bases from J, with 15 bases in between. Written as DNA, the CDR3 is TGTGCCAGCAGTCCGGACCCAGGGGGGTACGAGCAGTACTTC. Amino acid sequence: CASSPDPGGYEQYF.

This clonotype came up many times. The chain has TRBV19 and TRBJ1-5; the match to TRBD1 covers 8 bases. The length of the CDR3 is 17 residues. The ends lost 6 bases at V and 0 bases at J; junction bases unmatched: 10. The germline CDR1 and CDR2 sequences are LNHDA and SQIVND (reference sequence). This CDR3 is CASSPTDRAISNQPQHF. The CDR3 region has the DNA TGTGCCAGTAGCCCCACGGACAGGGCAATTAGCAATCAGCCCCAGCATTTT.

This clonotype appeared many times. The chain links TRBV11-2 to TRBJ1-6; perhaps TRBD1 as D (6 bases). Germline V CDR1 and CDR2: SGHAT, FQNNGV. V was trimmed by 4 bases and J by 5 bases, leaving 9 bases between them. The CDR3 runs 14 residues. The DNA for the CDR3 is TGTGCCAGCAGCTCGGGGGCCAATAATTCACCCCTCCACTTT. This translates into CASSSGANNSPLHF.

This clonotype was counted between two and nine times. The V gene is TRBV19, the J gene TRBJ1-1, with D possibly being TRBD1 (5 bases). CDR1 and CDR2 (germline): LNHDA, SQIVND (reference sequence). The CDR3 runs to 16 residues. V was clipped by 0 bases and J by 4 bases, with 15 bases between them. CDR3: CASSIDPRGRVTEAFF. CDR3 DNA sequence: TGTGCCAGTAGTATAGATCCCCGTGGCAGGGTCACTGAAGCTTTCTTT.

This clonotype was seen a handful of times. The chain combines TRBV5-1 with TRBJ2-7, with TRBD2 matching 7 bases. V lost 5 bases and J lost 4; bases outside the gene matches: 6. In germline, CDR1 is SGHRS, CDR2 YFSETQ. The CDR3 consists of 13 residues. The CDR3 reads CASSSSGLYEQYF. The CDR3 bases are TGCGCCAGCAGTTCTAGCGGACTTTACGAGCAGTACTTC.

There are a few counts of this clonotype. This chain uses TRBV5-1 with TRBJ2-4, with D tentatively TRBD1 (6 bases). This CDR3 has 14 residues. CDR1 SGHRS and CDR2 YFSETQ come from the germline V gene. Trimming shortened V by 6 bases and J by 9 bases, and 19 bases separated the two germline ends. The CDR3 DNA reads as TGCGCCAGCAAGCTTGGTTCAGGGGTGGGCATTCAGTACTTC. Protein sequence: CASKLGSGVGIQYF.